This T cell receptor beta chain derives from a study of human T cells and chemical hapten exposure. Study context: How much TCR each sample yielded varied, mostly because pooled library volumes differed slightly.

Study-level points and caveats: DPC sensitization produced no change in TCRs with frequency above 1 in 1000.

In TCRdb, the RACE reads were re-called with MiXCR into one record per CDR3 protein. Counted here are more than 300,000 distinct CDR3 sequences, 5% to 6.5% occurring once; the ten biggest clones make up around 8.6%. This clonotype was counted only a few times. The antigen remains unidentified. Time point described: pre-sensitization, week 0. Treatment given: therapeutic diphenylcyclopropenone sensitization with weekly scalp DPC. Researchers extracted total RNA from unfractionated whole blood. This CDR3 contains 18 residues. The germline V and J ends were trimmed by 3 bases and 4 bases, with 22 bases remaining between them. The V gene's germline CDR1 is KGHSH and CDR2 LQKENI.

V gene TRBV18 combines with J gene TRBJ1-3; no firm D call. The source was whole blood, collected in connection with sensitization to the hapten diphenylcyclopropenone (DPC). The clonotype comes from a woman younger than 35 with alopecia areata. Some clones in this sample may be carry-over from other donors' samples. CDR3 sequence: CASSPLPKREVYGNTIYF. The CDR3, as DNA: TGTGCCAGCTCACCCCTCCCCAAAAGGGAAGTCTACGGAAACACCATATATTTT. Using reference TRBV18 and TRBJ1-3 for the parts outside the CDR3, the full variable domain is NAGVMQNPRHLVRRRGQEARLRCSPMKGHSHVYWYRQLPEEGLKFMVYLQKENIIDESGMPKERFSAEFPKEGPSILRIQQVVRGDSAAYFCASSPLPKREVYGNTIYFGEGSWLTVV.